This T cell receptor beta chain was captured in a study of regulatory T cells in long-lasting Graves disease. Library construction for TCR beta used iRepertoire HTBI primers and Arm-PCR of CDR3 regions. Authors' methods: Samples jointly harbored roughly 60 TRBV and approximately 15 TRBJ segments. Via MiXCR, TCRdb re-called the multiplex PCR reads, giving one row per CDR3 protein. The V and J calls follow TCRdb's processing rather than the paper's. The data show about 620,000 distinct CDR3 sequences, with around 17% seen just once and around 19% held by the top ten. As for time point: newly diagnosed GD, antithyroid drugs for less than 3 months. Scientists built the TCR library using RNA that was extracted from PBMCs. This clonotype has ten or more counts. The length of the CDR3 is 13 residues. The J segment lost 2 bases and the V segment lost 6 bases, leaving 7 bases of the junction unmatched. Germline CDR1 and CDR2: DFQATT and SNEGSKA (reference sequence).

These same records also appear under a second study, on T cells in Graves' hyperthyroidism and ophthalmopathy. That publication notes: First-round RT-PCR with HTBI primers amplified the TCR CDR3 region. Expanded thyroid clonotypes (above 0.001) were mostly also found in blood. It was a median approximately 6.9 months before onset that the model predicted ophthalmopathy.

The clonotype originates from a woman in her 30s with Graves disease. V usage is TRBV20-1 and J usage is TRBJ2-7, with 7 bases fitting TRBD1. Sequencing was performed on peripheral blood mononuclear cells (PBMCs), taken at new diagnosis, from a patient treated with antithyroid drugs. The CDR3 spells CSARDSPAYEQYF. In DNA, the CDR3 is TGCAGTGCCCGGGACAGTCCCGCCTACGAGCAGTACTTC.